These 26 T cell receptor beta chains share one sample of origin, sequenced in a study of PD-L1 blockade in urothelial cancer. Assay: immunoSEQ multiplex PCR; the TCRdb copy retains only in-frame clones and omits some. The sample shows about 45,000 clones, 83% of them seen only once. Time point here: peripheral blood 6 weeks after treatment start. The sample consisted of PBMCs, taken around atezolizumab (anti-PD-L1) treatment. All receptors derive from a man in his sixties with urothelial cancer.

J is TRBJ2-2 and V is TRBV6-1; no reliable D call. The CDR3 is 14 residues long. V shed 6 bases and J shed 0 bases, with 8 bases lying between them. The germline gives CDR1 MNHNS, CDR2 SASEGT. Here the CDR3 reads CASRAPPNTGELFF. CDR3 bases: TGTGCCAGCAGGGCCCCTCCGAACACCGGGGAGCTGTTTTTT.

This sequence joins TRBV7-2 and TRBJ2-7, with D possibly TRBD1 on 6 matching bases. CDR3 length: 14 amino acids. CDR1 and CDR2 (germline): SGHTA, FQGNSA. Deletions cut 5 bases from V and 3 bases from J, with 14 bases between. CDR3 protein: CASSPMGAFYEQYF. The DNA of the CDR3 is TGTGCCAGCAGCCCTATGGGGGCATTCTACGAGCAGTACTTC.

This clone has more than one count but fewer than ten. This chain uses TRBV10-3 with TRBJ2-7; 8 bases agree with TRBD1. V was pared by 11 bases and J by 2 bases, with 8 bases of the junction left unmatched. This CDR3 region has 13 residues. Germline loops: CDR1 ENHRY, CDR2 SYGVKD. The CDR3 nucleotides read TGTGCCGCCTCCGGGACAGGACCCTACGAGCAGTACTTC. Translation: CAASGTGPYEQYF.

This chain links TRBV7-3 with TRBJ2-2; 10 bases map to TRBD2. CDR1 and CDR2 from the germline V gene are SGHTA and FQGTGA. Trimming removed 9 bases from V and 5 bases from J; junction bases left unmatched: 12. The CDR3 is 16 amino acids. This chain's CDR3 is CASRAGGTEGTGELFF. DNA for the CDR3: TGTGCCAGTAGAGCGGGGGGGACAGAGGGAACCGGGGAGCTGTTTTTT.

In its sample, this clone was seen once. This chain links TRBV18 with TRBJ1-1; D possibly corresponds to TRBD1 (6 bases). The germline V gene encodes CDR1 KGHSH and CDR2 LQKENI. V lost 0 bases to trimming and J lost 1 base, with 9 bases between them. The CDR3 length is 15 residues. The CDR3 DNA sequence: TGTGCCAGCTCACCACCCTCGACAGGGAACACTGAAGCTTTCTTT. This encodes CASSPPSTGNTEAFF.

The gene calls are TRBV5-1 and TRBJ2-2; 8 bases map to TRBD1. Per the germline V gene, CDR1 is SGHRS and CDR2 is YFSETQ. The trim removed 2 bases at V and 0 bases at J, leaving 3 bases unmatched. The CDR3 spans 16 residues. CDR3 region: CASSFEDRANTGELFF. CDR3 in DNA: TGCGCCAGCAGCTTCGAGGACAGGGCGAACACCGGGGAGCTGTTTTTT.

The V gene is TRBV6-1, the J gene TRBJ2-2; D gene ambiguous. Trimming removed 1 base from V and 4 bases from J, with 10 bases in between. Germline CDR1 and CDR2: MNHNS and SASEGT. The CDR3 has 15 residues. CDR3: CASSEVRPGTGELFF. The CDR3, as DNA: TGTGCCAGCAGTGAAGTCCGCCCGGGCACCGGGGAGCTGTTTTTT.

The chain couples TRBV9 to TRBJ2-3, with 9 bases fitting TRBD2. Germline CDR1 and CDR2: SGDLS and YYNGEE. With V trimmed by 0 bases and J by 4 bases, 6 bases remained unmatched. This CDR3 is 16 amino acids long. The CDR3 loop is CASSVAPRGGPDTQYF. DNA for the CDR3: TGTGCCAGCAGCGTAGCTCCGCGGGGGGGCCCAGATACGCAGTATTTT.

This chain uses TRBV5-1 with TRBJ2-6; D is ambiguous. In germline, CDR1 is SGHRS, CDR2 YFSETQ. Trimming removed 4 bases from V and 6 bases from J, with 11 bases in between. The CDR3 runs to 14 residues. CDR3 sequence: CASSESAMANVLTF. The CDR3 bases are TGCGCCAGCAGCGAGAGTGCGATGGCCAACGTCCTGACTTTC.

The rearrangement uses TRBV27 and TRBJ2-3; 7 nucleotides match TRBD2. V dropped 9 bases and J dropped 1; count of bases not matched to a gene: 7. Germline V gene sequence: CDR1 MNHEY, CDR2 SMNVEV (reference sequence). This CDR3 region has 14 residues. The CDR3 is CASGRGRGTDTQYF. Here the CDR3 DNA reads TGTGCCAGTGGGAGGGGTCGGGGCACAGATACGCAGTATTTT.

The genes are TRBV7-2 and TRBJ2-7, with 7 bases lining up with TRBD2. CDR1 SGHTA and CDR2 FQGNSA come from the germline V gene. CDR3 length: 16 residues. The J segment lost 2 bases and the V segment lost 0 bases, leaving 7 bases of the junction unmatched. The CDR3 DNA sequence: TGTGCCAGCAGCTTAGCCACTACGGGGGGTACCTACGAGCAGTACTTC. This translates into CASSLATTGGTYEQYF.

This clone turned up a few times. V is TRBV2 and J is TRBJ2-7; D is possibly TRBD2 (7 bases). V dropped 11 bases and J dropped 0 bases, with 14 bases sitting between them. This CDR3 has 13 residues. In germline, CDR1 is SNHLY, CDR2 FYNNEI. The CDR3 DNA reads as TGTGCCGTGAGTCGGGGGGCCTCCTACGAGCAGTACTTC. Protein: CAVSRGASYEQYF.

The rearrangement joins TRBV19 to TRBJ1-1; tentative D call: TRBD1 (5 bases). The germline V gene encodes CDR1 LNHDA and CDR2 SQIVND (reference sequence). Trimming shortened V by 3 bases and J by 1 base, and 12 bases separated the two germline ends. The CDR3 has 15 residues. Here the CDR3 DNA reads TGTGCCAGTAGTATGTGGGGGGGATCGAACACTGAAGCTTTCTTT. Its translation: CASSMWGGSNTEAFF.

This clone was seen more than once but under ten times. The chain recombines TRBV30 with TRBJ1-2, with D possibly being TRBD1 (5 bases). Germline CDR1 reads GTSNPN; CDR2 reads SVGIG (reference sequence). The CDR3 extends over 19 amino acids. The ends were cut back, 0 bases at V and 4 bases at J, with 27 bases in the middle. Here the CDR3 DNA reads TGTGCCTGGAGTGTACTTTTAGGTCGCAGGGACGGACTAATCTATGGCTACACCTTC. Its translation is CAWSVLLGRRDGLIYGYTF.

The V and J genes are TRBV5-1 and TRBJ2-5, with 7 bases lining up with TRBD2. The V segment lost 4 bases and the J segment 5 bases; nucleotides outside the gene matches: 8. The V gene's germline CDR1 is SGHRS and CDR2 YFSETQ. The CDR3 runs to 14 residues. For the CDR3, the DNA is TGCGCCAGCAGCCGACTTGGGGGAGGGGAGACCCAGTACTTC. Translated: CASSRLGGGETQYF.

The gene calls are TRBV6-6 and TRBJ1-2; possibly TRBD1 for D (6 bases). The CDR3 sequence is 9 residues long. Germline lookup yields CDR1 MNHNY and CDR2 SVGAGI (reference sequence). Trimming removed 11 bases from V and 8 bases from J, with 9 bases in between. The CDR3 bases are TGTGCCTCAGGGGACGGCTACACCTTC. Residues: CASGDGYTF.

For the CDR3, the DNA is TGCGCCAGCCAAGACAGGGGGATGAATGAGCAGTTCTTC. Encoded protein: CASQDRGMNEQFF. The chain couples TRBV4-1 to TRBJ2-1; 9 positions agree with TRBD1. After removal of 8 bases from V and 7 bases from J, the junction contained 6 bases not matched to a gene. The CDR3 has 13 amino acids. Germline values: CDR1 MGHRA, CDR2 YSYEKL.

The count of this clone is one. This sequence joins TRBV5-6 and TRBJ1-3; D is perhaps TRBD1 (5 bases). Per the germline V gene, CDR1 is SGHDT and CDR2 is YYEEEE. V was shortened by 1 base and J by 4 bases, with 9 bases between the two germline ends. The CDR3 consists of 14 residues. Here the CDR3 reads CASSLSGYGNTIYF. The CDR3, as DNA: TGTGCCAGCAGCTTGTCAGGGTACGGAAACACCATATATTTT.

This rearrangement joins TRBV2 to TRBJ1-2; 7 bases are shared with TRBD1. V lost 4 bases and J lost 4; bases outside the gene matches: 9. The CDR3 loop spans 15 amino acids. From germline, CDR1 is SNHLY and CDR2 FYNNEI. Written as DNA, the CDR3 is TGTGCCAGCAGTGCCCCCAGACAGGGTGTCTATGGCTACACCTTC. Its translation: CASSAPRQGVYGYTF.

CDR3 DNA sequence: TGTGCCAGCTGGTCCGGGGAGGCGGACACCATATATTTT. Encoded protein: CASWSGEADTIYF. The chain uses TRBV2 and TRBJ1-3, with no clear D. Between the trimmed V and J ends, which lost 8 bases and 8 bases, there was a span of 16 bases. The CDR3 has 13 amino acids. Germline V gives CDR1 SNHLY, CDR2 FYNNEI. The entire variable domain, with the rest obtained from reference TRBV2 and TRBJ1-3, is as follows: EPEVTQTPSHQVTQMGQEVILRCVPISNHLYFYWYRQILGQKVEFLVSFYNNEISEKSEIFDDQFSVERPDGSNFTLKIRSTKLEDSAMYFCASWSGEADTIYFGEGSWLTVV.

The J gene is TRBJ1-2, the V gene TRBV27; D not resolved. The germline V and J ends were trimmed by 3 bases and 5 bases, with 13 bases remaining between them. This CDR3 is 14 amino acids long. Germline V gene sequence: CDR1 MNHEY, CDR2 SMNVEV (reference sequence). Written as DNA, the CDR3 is TGTGCCAGCAGTTTCTCCGGACTACCTTATGGCTACACCTTC. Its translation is CASSFSGLPYGYTF.

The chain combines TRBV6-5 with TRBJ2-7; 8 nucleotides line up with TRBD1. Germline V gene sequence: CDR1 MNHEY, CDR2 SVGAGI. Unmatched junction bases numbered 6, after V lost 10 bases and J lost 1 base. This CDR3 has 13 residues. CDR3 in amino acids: CATGRQGSYEQYF. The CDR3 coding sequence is TGTGCCACCGGCCGACAGGGGTCCTACGAGCAGTACTTC.

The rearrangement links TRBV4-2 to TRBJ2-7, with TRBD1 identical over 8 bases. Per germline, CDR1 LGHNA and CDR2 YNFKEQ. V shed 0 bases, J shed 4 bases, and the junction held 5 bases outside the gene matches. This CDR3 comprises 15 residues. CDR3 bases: TGTGCCAGCAGCCAAGATTCTGACAGGGGATACGAGCAGTACTTC. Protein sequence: CASSQDSDRGYEQYF.

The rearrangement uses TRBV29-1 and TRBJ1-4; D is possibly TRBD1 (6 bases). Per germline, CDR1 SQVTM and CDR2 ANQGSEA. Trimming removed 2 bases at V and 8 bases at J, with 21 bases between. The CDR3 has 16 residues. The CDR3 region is CSVEYPTGGAGEKLFF. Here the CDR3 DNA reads TGCAGCGTTGAATACCCCACTGGGGGGGCAGGGGAAAAACTGTTTTTT. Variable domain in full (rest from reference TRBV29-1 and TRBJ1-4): SAVISQKPSRDICQRGTSLTIQCQVDSQVTMMFWYRQQPGQSLTLIATANQGSEATYESGFVIDKFPISRPNLTFSTLTVSNMSPEDSSIYLCSVEYPTGGAGEKLFFGSGTQLSVL.

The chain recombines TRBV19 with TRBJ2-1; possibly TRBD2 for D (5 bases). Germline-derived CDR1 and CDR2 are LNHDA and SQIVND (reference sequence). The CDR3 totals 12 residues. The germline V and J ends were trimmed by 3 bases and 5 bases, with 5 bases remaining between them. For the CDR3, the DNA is TGTGCCAGTAGTATCGGGAACAATGAGCAGTTCTTC. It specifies CASSIGNNEQFF.

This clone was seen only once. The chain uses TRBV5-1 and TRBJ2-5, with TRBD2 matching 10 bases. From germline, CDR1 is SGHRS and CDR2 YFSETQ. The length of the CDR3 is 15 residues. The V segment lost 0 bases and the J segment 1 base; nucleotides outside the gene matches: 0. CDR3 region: CASSLASGSQETQYF. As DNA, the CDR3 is TGCGCCAGCAGCTTGGCTAGCGGGAGCCAAGAGACCCAGTACTTC.